These T cell receptor beta chains were read from a single sample in a study of T cells in Graves' hyperthyroidism and ophthalmopathy. MiXCR, applied by TCRdb to the multiplex PCR reads, yields one record per CDR3 protein. The sample holds some 600,000 distinct CDR3 sequences, over 11% seen once. Sequencing input: blood. These receptors were taken from a woman aged 25-40 years with Graves' hyperthyroidism that later progressed to Graves' ophthalmopathy. Each CDR3 is given with its conserved first and last residue. The D gene is left open where the match is weak. A row's size may be missing; if present it is once, few, many or a size class.

J gene,V gene,D gene,clone size,CDR3 protein,CDR3 DNA
TRBJ2-2,TRBV19,TRBD2,-,CASSIAGEGTGELFF,TGTGCCAGCAGTATAGCGGGAGAAGGCACCGGGGAGCTGTTTTTT
TRBJ2-7,TRBV7-9,-,many,CASSDRTRPGHLISYEQYF,TGTGCCAGCAGCGATCGTACCCGACCGGGACACCTCATCTCCTACGAGCAGTACTTC
TRBJ1-1,TRBV6-1,-,many,CASNRGNEGTEAFF,TGTGCCAGCAATAGGGGAAATGAGGGGACTGAAGCTTTCTTT
TRBJ1-5,TRBV27,-,many,CASSSGDSNQPQHF,TGTGCCAGCAGTTCGGGGGATAGCAATCAGCCCCAGCATTTT
TRBJ2-3,TRBV7-9,-,many,CASSPLAEKGDTQYF,TGTGCCAGCAGCCCTCTCGCGGAAAAGGGGGATACGCAGTATTTT
TRBJ1-1,TRBV24-1,TRBD1,many,CATSDPGTEQAFF,TGTGCCACCAGTGACCCCGGGACAGAACAAGCTTTCTTT
TRBJ2-2,TRBV7-2,TRBD2,-,CASSFYLGSGKPGELFF,TGTGCCAGCAGCTTCTACCTGGGTAGCGGGAAACCCGGGGAGCTGTTTTTT
TRBJ2-7,TRBV7-2,TRBD1,many,CASSARQGPSYEQYF,TGTGCCAGCAGCGCCCGACAGGGGCCCTCTTACGAGCAGTACTTC
TRBJ1-2,TRBV28,-,many,CASTPGSLDYGYTF,TGTGCCAGCACCCCCGGGAGTTTGGACTATGGCTACACCTTC
TRBJ1-6,TRBV27,TRBD1,many,CASSLSQGNNSPLHF,TGTGCCAGCAGTTTATCACAGGGGAATAATTCACCCCTCCACTTT
TRBJ2-5,TRBV19,TRBD1,-,CASSGPGTGDYVGETQYF,TGTGCCAGTAGTGGACCCGGGACAGGGGATTATGTCGGGGAGACCCAGTACTTC
TRBJ2-5,TRBV19,TRBD2,-,CASSMGVDPGGETQYF,TGTGCCAGTAGTATGGGGGTTGACCCGGGAGGGGAGACCCAGTACTTC